The rows below give T cell receptor beta chains drawn from one sample of a study of cytomegalovirus exposure and HLA in healthy donors. Produced via immunoSEQ multiplex PCR; TCRdb's table is partial and in-frame only. The sample carries approximately 110,000 clones, around 66% recorded once. Sequenced material: PBMCs. These TCRs come from a man aged 18 to 30 in good health and CMV-seropositive. Both conserved end residues are part of each CDR3. The D gene is left open where the match is weak. The size field is filled for only some rows; it gives once, few, many or a size class.

v_call	clone_size	j_call	d_call	cdr3_nt	cdr3_aa
TRBV27	.	TRBJ2-1	TRBD1	TGTGCCAGCTTTGGGACAGCCTTGAATGAGCAGTTCTTC	CASFGTALNEQFF
TRBV6-6	.	TRBJ1-5	TRBD1	TGTGCCAGCAGTTCATGGGGACAGATCGGGTCCCAGCCCCAGCATTTT	CASSSWGQIGSQPQHF
TRBV2	once	TRBJ1-2	.	TGTGCCAGCAGTGAATCATCCTATGGCTACACCTTC	CASSESSYGYTF
TRBV2	.	TRBJ1-2	.	TGTGCCAGCAGCCCAATAGGGGGACGCTATGGCTACACCTTC	CASSPIGGRYGYTF
TRBV2	.	TRBJ1-2	.	TGTGCCAGCAGCCCGCGGAGGGGAAACTATGGCTACACCTTC	CASSPRRGNYGYTF
TRBV15	.	TRBJ1-6	.	TGTGCCACCAGGCCAGGGGCAACCTATAATTCACCCCTCCACTTT	CATRPGATYNSPLHF
TRBV28	.	TRBJ2-2	.	TGTGCCAGCCGGGGTGGGGGCAACACCGGGGAGCTGTTTTTT	CASRGGGNTGELFF
TRBV6-4	.	TRBJ2-3	TRBD1	TGTGCCAGCAACCCGGGACAGGGAGCAGATACGCAGTATTTT	CASNPGQGADTQYF
TRBV18	.	TRBJ2-3	TRBD2	TGTGCCAGCTCACCAGTAGCGGGGGGCCAGCCAGATACGCAGTATTTT	CASSPVAGGQPDTQYF
TRBV28	.	TRBJ1-5	.	TGTGCCAGCAGATCACAGGGATCAAGCAATCAGCCCCAGCATTTT	CASRSQGSSNQPQHF
TRBV6-1	.	TRBJ2-7	TRBD1	TGTGCCAGCACGACAGGGTACGAGCAGTACTTC	CASTTGYEQYF
TRBV12-2	.	TRBJ2-5	.	TGTGCAAGTCGCTTAGGGCAGGGGCCCCCCAATCAAGAGACCCAGTACTTC	CASRLGQGPPNQETQYF
TRBV20-1	.	TRBJ2-7	.	TGCAGTGCTAGAGATAAATACGAGCAGTACTTC	CSARDKYEQYF
TRBV5-1	.	TRBJ2-1	.	TGCGCCAGCAGTCAAAACTACAATGAGCAGTTCTTC	CASSQNYNEQFF
TRBV11-3	.	TRBJ2-1	TRBD2	TGTGCCAGCAGCCCTGGACTAGCGGGGGGGTATGAGCAGTTCTTC	CASSPGLAGGYEQFF
TRBV7-2	.	TRBJ2-5	.	TGTGCCAGCAGCTCCTCTGACAGATTGACGTACCAAGAGACCCAGTACTTC	CASSSSDRLTYQETQYF
TRBV5-4	.	TRBJ2-5	.	TGTGCCAGCAGCCTACAGGCTTACCAAGAGACCCAGTACTTC	CASSLQAYQETQYF
TRBV18	few	TRBJ1-3	TRBD1	TGTGCCAGCTCATACGCCGGGACAGGTTCTGGAAACACCATATATTTT	CASSYAGTGSGNTIYF
TRBV2	.	TRBJ1-2	.	TGTGCCAGCAGTGAGGGGGGGTATGGCTACACCTTC	CASSEGGYGYTF
TRBV27	.	TRBJ2-7	TRBD1	TGTGCCAGCAGCCATCTCCGGGACAGGGAATGGGAGCAGTACTTC	CASSHLRDREWEQYF
TRBV11-2	.	TRBJ2-2	TRBD1	TGTGCCAGCAGCCCCCCCAGGGGGCGGGCCGGGGAGCTGTTTTTT	CASSPPRGRAGELFF
TRBV18	.	TRBJ2-7	.	TGTGCCAGCTCACCCGGGCGGGGCATCTCCTACGAGCAGTACTTC	CASSPGRGISYEQYF
TRBV4-1	many	TRBJ2-1	.	TGCGCCAGCAGCCAAAAGCCCCCCCCGGAGTACAATGAGCAGTTCTTC	CASSQKPPPEYNEQFF
TRBV21-1	.	TRBJ2-6	.	TGTGCCAGCAGCAAAGCTGACAGGGGGCGTTATGGGGCCAACGTCCTGACTTTC	CASSKADRGRYGANVLTF
TRBV6-1	few	TRBJ2-5	.	TGTGCCAGCAGCCAGGGGACCCAGTACTTC	CASSQGTQYF
TRBV6-5	.	TRBJ2-7	.	TGTGCCAGCAGTTACTTGTCAGGGGCCTCCTACGAGCAGTACTTC	CASSYLSGASYEQYF
TRBV4-1	.	TRBJ2-2	.	TGCGCCAGCAGCTCTACAGAGGGCACCGGGGAGCTGTTTTTT	CASSSTEGTGELFF
TRBV12-5	.	TRBJ2-1	TRBD1	TGTGCTAGTGGTTCGACAGGGGGGATAAGGGAGCAGTTCTTC	CASGSTGGIREQFF